Listed here are 24 T cell receptor beta chains from one sample, sequenced in a study of graft-versus-host responses after intestinal transplantation. This table comes from immunoSEQ multiplex PCR, and its TCRdb copy is limited to in-frame clones, with some not included. Among tens of thousands of clones listed, less than 90% were seen once. Their antigen targets remain unknown. This sample comprised unstimulated CD4+ T cells sorted from spleen or lymph node cells, obtained before intestinal transplant. The receptor set was obtained from a human donor who received an intestinal transplant.

The chain has TRBV29-1 and TRBJ2-7; D may be TRBD2 (5 bases). Germline V lookup: CDR1 SQVTM, CDR2 ANQGSEA. The CDR3 is 10 residues long. Trimming cost V 6 bases and J 7 bases, with 10 bases left between them. This CDR3 reads CSVLTGEQYF. The CDR3 DNA reads TGCAGCGTACTGACGGGGGAGCAGTACTTC.

The chain is built from TRBV5-1 and TRBJ2-2; 8 nucleotides match TRBD2. The V segment lost 6 bases and the J segment 5 bases; nucleotides outside the gene matches: 6. Germline V gene lookup returns CDR1 SGHRS and CDR2 YFSETQ. The CDR3 consists of 14 residues. This CDR3 is CASTSGGGTGELFF. The CDR3 DNA sequence: TGCGCCAGCACCTCCGGCGGGGGGACCGGGGAGCTGTTTTTT.

The CDR3 bases are TGTGCCAGCAGTGAAAAGACAGATAATCAGCCCCAGCATTTT. This sequence encodes CASSEKTDNQPQHF. The chain links TRBV6-5 to TRBJ1-5, with D possibly matching TRBD1 (5 bases). From germline, CDR1 is MNHEY and CDR2 SVGAGI. The CDR3 contains 14 residues. The ends were cut back, 5 bases at V and 4 bases at J, with 12 bases in the middle.

As DNA, the CDR3 is TGCGCCAGCAGCCCCACCCCGGGGGTCCAAGAGACCCAGTACTTC. This codes for CASSPTPGVQETQYF. This chain links TRBV5-1 with TRBJ2-5; tentative D call: TRBD2 (6 bases). The germline CDR1 and CDR2 sequences are SGHRS and YFSETQ. Trimming stripped 4 bases from V and 1 base from J, with 14 bases between. The CDR3 spans 15 residues.

This rearrangement joins TRBV28 to TRBJ1-1; 11 nucleotides line up with TRBD1. The germline gives CDR1 MDHEN, CDR2 SYDVKM. The V segment lost 4 bases and the J segment 4 bases; nucleotides outside the gene matches: 5. CDR3 size: 15 residues. CDR3 in DNA: TGTGCCAGCAGTTCCGGACAGGGGGCGCTCACTGAAGCTTTCTTT. This translates into CASSSGQGALTEAFF.

V gene TRBV18 combines with J gene TRBJ2-3; 9 bases align to TRBD1. The CDR3 extends over 15 amino acids. V trimming: 6 bases; J trimming: 3 bases; junction bases outside the gene matches: 7. Germline V gene lookup returns CDR1 KGHSH and CDR2 LQKENI. This CDR3 reads CASSPGTGRTDTQYF. The CDR3 DNA reads TGTGCCAGCTCGCCCGGGACAGGGAGGACAGATACGCAGTATTTT.

The chain uses TRBV19 and TRBJ1-2; D is unclear. Trimming cost V 7 bases and J 4 bases, with 19 bases left between them. Per germline, CDR1 LNHDA and CDR2 SQIVND (reference sequence). The CDR3 covers 15 residues. The CDR3 sequence: CASTPVREGSYGYTF. DNA for the CDR3: TGTGCCAGTACCCCTGTCCGGGAGGGATCCTATGGCTACACCTTC.

The chain employs TRBV27 and TRBJ2-3, with TRBD2 matching 10 bases. CDR1 is MNHEY, CDR2 SMNVEV, per germline (reference sequence). The V gene end was trimmed by 6 bases and the J gene end by 2 bases; junction bases not matched to a gene: 8. There are 16 residues in the CDR3. The CDR3 region is CASRLAGDKNTDTQYF. The CDR3 nucleotides are TGTGCCAGCAGGCTAGCGGGAGATAAAAACACAGATACGCAGTATTTT.

The chain combines TRBV25-1 with TRBJ1-4; 8 nucleotides line up with TRBD1. The germline V gene encodes CDR1 MGHDK and CDR2 SYGVNS. J gave up 4 bases and V 8 bases, and 9 bases lay outside the gene matches. CDR3 length: 15 amino acids. The CDR3 DNA is TGTGCCAGCGGGACCTGGACAGGGCATAATGAAAAACTGTTTTTT. This sequence encodes CASGTWTGHNEKLFF.

The rearrangement links TRBV7-2 to TRBJ1-1; 7 bases are a match to TRBD1. The CDR3 covers 17 residues. The germline V gene encodes CDR1 SGHTA and CDR2 FQGNSA. J was trimmed by 1 base and V by 4 bases; bases with no gene match: 12. The CDR3 nucleotides read TGTGCCAGCAGCTCTGAGCCGGACAGGACTAAGAACACTGAAGCTTTCTTT. The encoded protein is CASSSEPDRTKNTEAFF.

In its sample, this clone was seen once. The chain employs TRBV5-1 and TRBJ2-1, with 8 nucleotides matching TRBD2. The CDR3 contains 16 residues. J lost 6 bases, V lost 0 bases, and 8 bases had no gene match. CDR1 SGHRS and CDR2 YFSETQ come from the germline V gene. The CDR3 nucleotides read TGCGCCAGCAGCTTGGCCGTTAGCGGGGCCCTCAATGAGCAGTTCTTC. Translating gives CASSLAVSGALNEQFF.

The rearrangement uses TRBV11-2 and TRBJ1-1; D gene uncertain. The CDR3 spans 14 residues. CDR1 is SGHAT and CDR2 is FQNNGV in the germline V gene. The V end was cut by 5 bases, the J end by 0 bases, with 10 bases between. CDR3 coding DNA: TGTGCCAGCAGCCTACCCCTCATGAACACTGAAGCTTTCTTT. As protein: CASSLPLMNTEAFF.

The V call is TRBV5-1, the J call TRBJ2-3; 9 bases agree with TRBD1. In germline, CDR1 is SGHRS, CDR2 YFSETQ. Unmatched junction bases numbered 0, after V lost 0 bases and J lost 4 bases. This CDR3 has 14 amino acids. The CDR3 loop reads CASSLGDRADTQYF. The CDR3, as DNA: TGCGCCAGCAGCTTGGGGGACAGGGCAGATACGCAGTATTTT.

The chain employs TRBV5-5 and TRBJ1-4; the match to TRBD1 covers 8 bases. The germline gives CDR1 SGHKS, CDR2 YYEKEE (reference sequence). The CDR3 has 14 residues. Unmatched junction bases numbered 2, after V lost 4 bases and J lost 3 bases. In DNA form, the CDR3 reads TGTGCCAGCAGCCTGACAGGGGCTAATGAAAAACTGTTTTTT. This sequence encodes CASSLTGANEKLFF.

The V gene is TRBV6-5, the J gene TRBJ2-7; weak D call: TRBD1 (6 bases). This CDR3 spans 14 amino acids. Trimming stripped 6 bases from V and 5 bases from J, with 17 bases between. Germline V gene lookup returns CDR1 MNHEY and CDR2 SVGAGI. The CDR3 spells CASRPTQGRNEQYF. CDR3 nucleotides: TGTGCCAGCAGACCTACACAGGGACGGAACGAGCAGTACTTC.

The rearrangement uses TRBV28 and TRBJ2-7; 9 nucleotides agree with TRBD2. In germline, CDR1 is MDHEN, CDR2 SYDVKM. The CDR3 sequence is 13 residues long. V lost 8 bases to trimming and J lost 2 bases; unmatched junction nucleotides: 4. CDR3 DNA: TGTGCCAGCGGGGCGGGGGGGCCCTACGAGCAGTACTTC. Encoded protein: CASGAGGPYEQYF.

Only a few counts were recorded for this clone. The chain uses TRBV19 and TRBJ1-2; 8 bases align to TRBD1. The CDR3 extends over 12 amino acids. V shed 7 bases and J 4 bases; nucleotides not matched to a gene: 2. Germline V CDR1 and CDR2: LNHDA, SQIVND (reference sequence). Here the CDR3 DNA reads TGTGCCAGTACTGGGACAGGCTATGGCTACACCTTC. Amino acids: CASTGTGYGYTF.

The rearrangement joins TRBV2 to TRBJ2-3; perhaps TRBD2 as D (6 bases). Between the trimmed V and J ends, which lost 5 bases and 7 bases, there was a span of 13 bases. The CDR3 spans 13 residues. Germline-derived CDR1 and CDR2 are SNHLY and FYNNEI. The CDR3 reads CASSPPGGYTQYF. CDR3 DNA sequence: TGTGCCAGCAGTCCCCCCGGGGGATATACGCAGTATTTT.

V is TRBV6-1 and J is TRBJ1-6; 8 bases agree with TRBD1. V lost 6 bases to trimming and J lost 8 bases; unmatched junction nucleotides: 3. This CDR3 has 13 residues. Germline loops: CDR1 MNHNS, CDR2 SASEGT. CDR3 DNA sequence: TGTGCCAGCAGGACAGGGGCCGATTCACCCCTCCACTTT. This translates into CASRTGADSPLHF.

This clone was observed a few times. CDR3 loop: CASSQVRTGAGYTF. CDR3 in DNA: TGCGCCAGCAGCCAAGTTCGGACAGGGGCTGGCTACACCTTC. The chain uses TRBV4-1 and TRBJ1-2, with 9 positions matching TRBD1. J lost 7 bases, V lost 1 base, and 4 bases had no gene match. The CDR3 consists of 14 residues. In germline, CDR1 is MGHRA, CDR2 YSYEKL.

The gene calls are TRBV28 and TRBJ2-7; a weak D match, TRBD1 (6 bases). The CDR3 sequence is 15 residues long. Germline loops: CDR1 MDHEN, CDR2 SYDVKM. V lost 3 bases and J 5 bases, leaving 17 bases between the germline ends. The CDR3 loop reads CASSLIVPGVDEQYF. The CDR3 region has the DNA TGTGCCAGCAGTTTGATAGTCCCAGGGGTCGACGAGCAGTACTTC.

The chain combines TRBV28 with TRBJ1-3; the D is unclear. This CDR3 has 15 residues. The germline V and J ends were trimmed by 4 bases and 0 bases, with 10 bases remaining between them. Germline V gene lookup returns CDR1 MDHEN and CDR2 SYDVKM. The CDR3 loop reads CASSSPGSSGNTIYF. The DNA for the CDR3 is TGTGCCAGCAGTTCACCAGGTTCCTCTGGAAACACCATATATTTT.

The V and J genes are TRBV7-2 and TRBJ2-5; maybe TRBD2 (5 bases). This CDR3 has 17 residues. Germline V gene lookup returns CDR1 SGHTA and CDR2 FQGNSA. V was pared by 1 base and J by 2 bases, with 17 bases between. In nucleotides, the CDR3 is TGTGCCAGCAGCTTAGTCCCCACCCGCCGCGGGCAAGAGACCCAGTACTTC. This gives the protein CASSLVPTRRGQETQYF.

This rearrangement joins TRBV5-1 to TRBJ2-7; 9 bases fit TRBD1. Germline V lookup: CDR1 SGHRS, CDR2 YFSETQ. The length of the CDR3 is 16 residues. The junction had 11 bases not matched to a gene; V was cut back by 0 bases and J by 7 bases. The CDR3 DNA is TGCGCCAGCAGCTTGGGCCACAGGGGGCAAAGTCAAGAGCAGTACTTC. Protein sequence: CASSLGHRGQSQEQYF.